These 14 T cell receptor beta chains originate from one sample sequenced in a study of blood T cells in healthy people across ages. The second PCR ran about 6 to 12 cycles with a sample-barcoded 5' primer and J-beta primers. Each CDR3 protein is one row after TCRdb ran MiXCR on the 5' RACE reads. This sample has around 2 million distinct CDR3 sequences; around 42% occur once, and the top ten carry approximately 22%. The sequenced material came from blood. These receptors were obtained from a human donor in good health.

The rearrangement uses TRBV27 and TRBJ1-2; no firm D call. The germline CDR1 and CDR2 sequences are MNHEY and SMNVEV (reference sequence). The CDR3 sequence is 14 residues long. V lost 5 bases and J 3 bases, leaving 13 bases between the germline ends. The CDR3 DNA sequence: TGTGCCAGCAGTCCTAGGACGCCCCACTATGGCTACACCTTC. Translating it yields CASSPRTPHYGYTF.

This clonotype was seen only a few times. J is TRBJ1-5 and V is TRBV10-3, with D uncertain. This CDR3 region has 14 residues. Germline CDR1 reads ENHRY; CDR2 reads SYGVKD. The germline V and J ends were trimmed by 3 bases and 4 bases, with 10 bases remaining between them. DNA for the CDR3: TGTGCCATCAGTGACCGGACCAGAAATCAGCCCCAGCATTTT. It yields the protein CAISDRTRNQPQHF.

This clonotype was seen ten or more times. The CDR3 sequence: CSTLLAGSETQYF. The CDR3 DNA reads as TGCAGCACACTCCTAGCGGGGAGTGAGACCCAGTACTTC. This rearrangement joins TRBV29-1 to TRBJ2-5; TRBD2 aligns across 9 bases. CDR1 is SQVTM, CDR2 ANQGSEA, per germline. V lost 8 bases, J lost 5 bases, and 9 bases stayed unmatched. The CDR3 is 13 amino acids.

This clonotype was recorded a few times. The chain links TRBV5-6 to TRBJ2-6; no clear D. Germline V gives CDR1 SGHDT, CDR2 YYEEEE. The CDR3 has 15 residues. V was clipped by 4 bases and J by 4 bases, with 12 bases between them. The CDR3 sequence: CASSPISLGANVLTF. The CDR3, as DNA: TGTGCCAGCAGCCCGATATCCTTAGGGGCCAACGTCCTGACTTTC.

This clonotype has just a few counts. In nucleotides, the CDR3 is TGTGCCAGCAACCTTGGGACGGGCGTTGGCACAGATACGCAGTATTTT. Its translation is CASNLGTGVGTDTQYF. The rearrangement joins TRBV27 to TRBJ2-3; D is possibly TRBD1 or TRBD2 (5 bases each). V lost 7 bases and J lost 1, with 18 bases in between. This CDR3 has 16 residues. Germline V CDR1 and CDR2: MNHEY, SMNVEV (reference sequence).

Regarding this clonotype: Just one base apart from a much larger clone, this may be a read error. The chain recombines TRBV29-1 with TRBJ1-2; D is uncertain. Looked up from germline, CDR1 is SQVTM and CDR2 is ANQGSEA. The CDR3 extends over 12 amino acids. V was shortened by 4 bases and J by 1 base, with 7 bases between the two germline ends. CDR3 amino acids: CSVGDNNYGYTF. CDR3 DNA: TGCAGCGTTGGGGATAATAACTATGGCTACACCTTC. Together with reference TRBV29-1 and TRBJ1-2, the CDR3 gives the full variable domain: SAVISQKPSRDICQRGTSLTIQCQVDSQVTMMFWYRQQPGQSLTLIATANQGSEATYESGFVIDKFPISRPNLTFSTLTVSNMSPEDSSIYLCSVGDNNYGYTFGSGTRLTVV.

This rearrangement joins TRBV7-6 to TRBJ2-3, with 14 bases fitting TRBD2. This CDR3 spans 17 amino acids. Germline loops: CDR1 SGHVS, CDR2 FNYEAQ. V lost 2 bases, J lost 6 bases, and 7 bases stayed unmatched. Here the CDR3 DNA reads TGTGCCAGCAGCTTAATGCGACTAGCGGGGGGGCAGGATACGCAGTATTTT. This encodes CASSLMRLAGGQDTQYF.

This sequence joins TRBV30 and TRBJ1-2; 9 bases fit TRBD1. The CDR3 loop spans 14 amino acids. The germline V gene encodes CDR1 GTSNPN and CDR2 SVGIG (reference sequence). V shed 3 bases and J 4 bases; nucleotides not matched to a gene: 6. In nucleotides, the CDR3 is TGTGCCTGGAGAGGGACAGGGACGTTCTATGGCTACACCTTC. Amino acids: CAWRGTGTFYGYTF.

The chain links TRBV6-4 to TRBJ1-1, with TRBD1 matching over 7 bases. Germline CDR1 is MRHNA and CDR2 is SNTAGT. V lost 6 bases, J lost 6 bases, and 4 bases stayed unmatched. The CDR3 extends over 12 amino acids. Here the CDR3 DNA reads TGTGCCAGCAGGGGGGACAGAGCTGAAGCTTTCTTT. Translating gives CASRGDRAEAFF.

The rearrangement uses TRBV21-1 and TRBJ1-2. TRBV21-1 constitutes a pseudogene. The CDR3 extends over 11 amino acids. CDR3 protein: CASSTRYGYTF. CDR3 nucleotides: TGTGCCAGCAGCACAAGATATGGCTACACCTTC.

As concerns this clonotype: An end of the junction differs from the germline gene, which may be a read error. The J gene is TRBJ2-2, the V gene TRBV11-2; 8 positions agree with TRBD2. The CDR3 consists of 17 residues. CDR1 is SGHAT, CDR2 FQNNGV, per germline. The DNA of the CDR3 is TGTGCCAGCAGCGTAGATTCAGCGGGAGCCCACACCGGGGAGCTGTTTTTT. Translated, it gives CASSVDSAGAHTGELFF.

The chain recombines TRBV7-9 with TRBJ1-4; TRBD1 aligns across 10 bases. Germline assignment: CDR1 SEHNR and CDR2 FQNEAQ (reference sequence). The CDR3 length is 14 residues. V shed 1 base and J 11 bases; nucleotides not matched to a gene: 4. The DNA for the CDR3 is TGTGCCAGCAGCTTAGGGGGACAGGGGAAGAAACTGTTTTTT. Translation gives CASSLGGQGKKLFF.

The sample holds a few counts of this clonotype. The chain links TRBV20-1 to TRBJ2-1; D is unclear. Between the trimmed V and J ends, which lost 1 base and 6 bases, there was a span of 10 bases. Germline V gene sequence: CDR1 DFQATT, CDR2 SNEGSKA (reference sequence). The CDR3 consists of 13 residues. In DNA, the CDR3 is TGCAGTGCTAGAGGTGAAGGGTTCAATGAGCAGTTCTTC. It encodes CSARGEGFNEQFF.

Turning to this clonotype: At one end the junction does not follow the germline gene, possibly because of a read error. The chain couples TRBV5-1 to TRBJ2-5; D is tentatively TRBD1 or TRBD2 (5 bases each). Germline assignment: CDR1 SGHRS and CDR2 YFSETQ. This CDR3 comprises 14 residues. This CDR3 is CASRVEGSIETHYF. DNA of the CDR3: TGCGCCAGCCGAGTAGAGGGGTCCATAGAGACCCACTACTTC.